A selection of T cell receptor beta chains follows, all from one sample in a study of CD8 T cells in Susac syndrome. TCRdb passed the immunoSEQ multiplex PCR reads through MiXCR, listing each CDR3 protein once. Here the sample spans about 290,000 distinct CDR3 sequences, about nine tenths being singletons. Sample: CD8+ T cells from PBMCs. The source of these receptors is a human donor with multiple sclerosis. The CDR3 runs from the conserved cysteine through the conserved F or W. The order of the fields is CDR3 length, V gene, clone size, J gene, D gene, CDR3 DNA, CDR3 protein. A D gene is named only where the DNA matches it firmly. Some rows mark clone size as missing; the rest say once, few, many or name a class of expanded clone.

len: 13
v_gene: TRBV11-2
abundance: .
j_gene: TRBJ2-7
d_gene: .
CDR3nt: TGTGCCAGCAGCTTAGTCAGGTCCTACGAGCAGTACTTC
CDR3aa: CASSLVRSYEQYF

len: 14
v_gene: TRBV14
abundance: .
j_gene: TRBJ2-1
d_gene: .
CDR3nt: TGTGCCAGCAGCCAAGTATCTAGGGTGCATGAGCAGTTCTTC
CDR3aa: CASSQVSRVHEQFF

len: 12
v_gene: TRBV30
abundance: .
j_gene: TRBJ2-1
d_gene: .
CDR3nt: TGTGCCTGGAGTGTCTACGCAACTGAGCAGTTCTTC
CDR3aa: CAWSVYATEQFF

len: 14
v_gene: TRBV5-1
abundance: .
j_gene: TRBJ1-6
d_gene: TRBD1
CDR3nt: TGCGCCAGCAGCTTGGTCGGGACAGGGGACCCCCTCCACTTT
CDR3aa: CASSLVGTGDPLHF

len: 14
v_gene: TRBV5-1
abundance: .
j_gene: TRBJ2-7
d_gene: .
CDR3nt: TGCGCCAGCAGCTTGGAACAGGCGGCCTACGAGCAGTACTTC
CDR3aa: CASSLEQAAYEQYF

len: 13
v_gene: TRBV19
abundance: .
j_gene: TRBJ1-1
d_gene: .
CDR3nt: TGTGCCAGTAGTATAGATACCTTGGAGGAAGCTTTCTTT
CDR3aa: CASSIDTLEEAFF

len: 14
v_gene: TRBV29-1
abundance: .
j_gene: TRBJ1-5
d_gene: TRBD1
CDR3nt: TGCAGCGTTCAGGGGGTAGGGAGCAATCAGCCCCAGCATTTT
CDR3aa: CSVQGVGSNQPQHF

len: 14
v_gene: TRBV5-6
abundance: once
j_gene: TRBJ1-2
d_gene: .
CDR3nt: TGTGCCAGCAGCTTCCCGACAGCGGGGGATGGCTACACCTTC
CDR3aa: CASSFPTAGDGYTF

len: 17
v_gene: TRBV9
abundance: .
j_gene: TRBJ2-3
d_gene: TRBD2
CDR3nt: TGTGCCAGCAGCGTCGGACTAGCGGGGGGTGGTACAGATACGCAGTATTTT
CDR3aa: CASSVGLAGGGTDTQYF

len: 13
v_gene: TRBV2
abundance: .
j_gene: TRBJ2-3
d_gene: .
CDR3nt: TGTGCCAGCATGGGGGTCGACACAGATACGCAGTATTTT
CDR3aa: CASMGVDTDTQYF

len: 15
v_gene: TRBV29-1
abundance: .
j_gene: TRBJ2-5
d_gene: TRBD1
CDR3nt: TGCAGCGTTGAGACCTCCGGACAGGGGGCAGAGACCCAGTACTTC
CDR3aa: CSVETSGQGAETQYF

len: 11
v_gene: TRBV4-2
abundance: .
j_gene: TRBJ2-3
d_gene: .
CDR3nt: TGTGCCAGCAGCCAAAGTGATACGCAGTATTTT
CDR3aa: CASSQSDTQYF

len: 13
v_gene: TRBV7-2
abundance: .
j_gene: TRBJ2-7
d_gene: .
CDR3nt: TGTGCCAGCAGCTTCGCCCACGGCTACGAGCAGTACTTC
CDR3aa: CASSFAHGYEQYF

len: 11
v_gene: TRBV25-1
abundance: .
j_gene: TRBJ2-1
d_gene: .
CDR3nt: TGTGCCAGCAGTCAGCTCGATGAGCAGTTCTTC
CDR3aa: CASSQLDEQFF

len: 16
v_gene: TRBV20-1
abundance: once
j_gene: TRBJ2-4
d_gene: .
CDR3nt: TGCAGTGCTAGAGATTCGCGTGAGGCTCGGATAGACATTCAGTACTTC
CDR3aa: CSARDSREARIDIQYF

len: 13
v_gene: TRBV19
abundance: .
j_gene: TRBJ1-2
d_gene: .
CDR3nt: TGTGCCAGTACCATCGGGGGGGCCCATGGCTACACCTTC
CDR3aa: CASTIGGAHGYTF

len: 17
v_gene: TRBV3-1
abundance: .
j_gene: TRBJ2-1
d_gene: .
CDR3nt: TGTGCCAGCAGCCAAGATCCAGGGGGGGAGACCTACAATGAGCAGTTCTTC
CDR3aa: CASSQDPGGETYNEQFF

len: 14
v_gene: TRBV5-5
abundance: few
j_gene: TRBJ1-1
d_gene: .
CDR3nt: TGTGCCAGCAGCTTGACCGGAGGGAACACTGAAGCTTTCTTT
CDR3aa: CASSLTGGNTEAFF

len: 16
v_gene: TRBV27
abundance: .
j_gene: TRBJ2-2
d_gene: .
CDR3nt: TGTGCCAGCAGTTTATTAAGTTTCGCCAGCACCGGGGAGCTGTTTTTT
CDR3aa: CASSLLSFASTGELFF

len: 15
v_gene: TRBV6-6
abundance: .
j_gene: TRBJ2-6
d_gene: .
CDR3nt: TGTGCCAGCTTCGGGGACATTACTGGGGCCAACGTCCTGACTTTC
CDR3aa: CASFGDITGANVLTF

len: 15
v_gene: TRBV7-8
abundance: .
j_gene: TRBJ2-1
d_gene: .
CDR3nt: TGTGCCAGCAGCTTAGGCGCTAGCGTTGATCGATGGCAGTTCTTC
CDR3aa: CASSLGASVDRWQFF

len: 14
v_gene: TRBV20-1
abundance: .
j_gene: TRBJ1-5
d_gene: .
CDR3nt: TGCAGTGCTCCTACCGTGGGTCCTGATCAGCCCCAGCATTTT
CDR3aa: CSAPTVGPDQPQHF

len: 14
v_gene: TRBV29-1
abundance: .
j_gene: TRBJ1-2
d_gene: .
CDR3nt: TGCAGCGTCGTTACCTGGGACGGAGGCTATGGCTACACCTTC
CDR3aa: CSVVTWDGGYGYTF

len: 18
v_gene: TRBV29-1
abundance: .
j_gene: TRBJ1-5
d_gene: .
CDR3nt: TGCAGCGTTGAGTTGGGATTCGTACCGGGACACCGCAATCAGCCCCAGCATTTT
CDR3aa: CSVELGFVPGHRNQPQHF

len: 13
v_gene: TRBV27
abundance: .
j_gene: TRBJ2-1
d_gene: .
CDR3nt: TGTGCCAGCAGTTTAAGTAGGATCGGGGAGCAGTTCTTC
CDR3aa: CASSLSRIGEQFF

len: 14
v_gene: TRBV10-3
abundance: .
j_gene: TRBJ2-7
d_gene: TRBD2
CDR3nt: TGTGCCATCAGTGAGTCTGGGACTAGCTACGAGCAGTACTTC
CDR3aa: CAISESGTSYEQYF

len: 14
v_gene: TRBV7-2
abundance: .
j_gene: TRBJ1-1
d_gene: .
CDR3nt: TGTGCCAGCAGCTGGCTTCGAGAGGGCGCTGAAGCTTTCTTT
CDR3aa: CASSWLREGAEAFF

len: 14
v_gene: TRBV6-2/TRBV6-3
abundance: few
j_gene: TRBJ2-1
d_gene: TRBD2
CDR3nt: TGTGCCAGCAGTCCTCCGCGGGAGCACAATGAGCAGTTCTTC
CDR3aa: CASSPPREHNEQFF

len: 17
v_gene: TRBV6-2/TRBV6-3
abundance: .
j_gene: TRBJ2-7
d_gene: .
CDR3nt: TGTGCCAGCAGTTACTCGGACGTAGGGACGGCCTCGGGTGAGCAGTACTTC
CDR3aa: CASSYSDVGTASGEQYF

len: 16
v_gene: TRBV27
abundance: .
j_gene: TRBJ2-2
d_gene: TRBD1
CDR3nt: TGTGCCAGCACCCCAGAGGGACAGGGGCTACCCGGGGAGCTGTTTTTT
CDR3aa: CASTPEGQGLPGELFF

len: 15
v_gene: TRBV7-9
abundance: .
j_gene: TRBJ1-1
d_gene: .
CDR3nt: TGTGCCAGCAGCTCCTACGGGGAGGGGGACACTGAAGCTTTCTTT
CDR3aa: CASSSYGEGDTEAFF

len: 16
v_gene: TRBV5-6
abundance: .
j_gene: TRBJ1-2
d_gene: .
CDR3nt: TGTGCCAGCAGTCTCCCCGTAAACCGAGGGTTCTATGGCTACACCTTC
CDR3aa: CASSLPVNRGFYGYTF

len: 13
v_gene: TRBV7-9
abundance: few
j_gene: TRBJ1-4
d_gene: .
CDR3nt: TGTGCCAGCAGCTTATCTACTGGGGAAAAACTGTTTTTT
CDR3aa: CASSLSTGEKLFF

len: 15
v_gene: TRBV9
abundance: .
j_gene: TRBJ2-7
d_gene: TRBD1
CDR3nt: TGTGCCAGCAGCGTAGAAGGGACAGGGCTCTACGAGCAGTACTTC
CDR3aa: CASSVEGTGLYEQYF

len: 13
v_gene: TRBV27
abundance: .
j_gene: TRBJ2-7
d_gene: .
CDR3nt: TGTGCCAGCAGCCCTCTACATGACTACGAGCAGTACTTC
CDR3aa: CASSPLHDYEQYF

len: 15
v_gene: TRBV10-3
abundance: .
j_gene: TRBJ2-3
d_gene: .
CDR3nt: TGTGCCATCCCCTCTACAGAAGCTAGCACAGATACGCAGTATTTT
CDR3aa: CAIPSTEASTDTQYF

len: 17
v_gene: TRBV30
abundance: .
j_gene: TRBJ2-2
d_gene: .
CDR3nt: TGTGCCTGGACTAAGGGTATCGCGCGGGCGAACACCGGGGAGCTGTTTTTT
CDR3aa: CAWTKGIARANTGELFF

len: 19
v_gene: TRBV6-5
abundance: .
j_gene: TRBJ2-7
d_gene: .
CDR3nt: TGTGCCAGCAGTTACGTTAGGCCCTTCGACCTGAGGAGCTCCTACGAGCAGTACTTC
CDR3aa: CASSYVRPFDLRSSYEQYF

len: 11
v_gene: TRBV30
abundance: .
j_gene: TRBJ2-7
d_gene: .
CDR3nt: TGTGCCTGGAGTTTGGGGGGCGAGCAGTACTTC
CDR3aa: CAWSLGGEQYF

len: 12
v_gene: TRBV6-2/TRBV6-3
abundance: .
j_gene: TRBJ2-7
d_gene: .
CDR3nt: TGTGCCAGCAGCGCTACTAGTTACGAGCAGTACTTC
CDR3aa: CASSATSYEQYF

len: 18
v_gene: TRBV21-1
abundance: .
j_gene: TRBJ2-2
d_gene: .
CDR3nt: TGTGCCAGCAGCAAAACAAAGGGCGACGAATTGAACACCGGGGAGCTGTTTTTT
CDR3aa: CASSKTKGDELNTGELFF

len: 11
v_gene: TRBV20-1
abundance: .
j_gene: TRBJ2-1
d_gene: .
CDR3nt: TGCAGTGCTAGAAGGGCTCGGGAGCAGTTCTTC
CDR3aa: CSARRAREQFF

len: 14
v_gene: TRBV28
abundance: .
j_gene: TRBJ2-2
d_gene: TRBD2
CDR3nt: TGTGCCAGCAGTCCCACGGGGGGGACCGGGGAGCTGTTTTTT
CDR3aa: CASSPTGGTGELFF

len: 14
v_gene: TRBV7-6
abundance: .
j_gene: TRBJ2-1
d_gene: TRBD1
CDR3nt: TGTGCCAGCAGCGCCGGGACAGTCTACAATGAGCAGTTCTTC
CDR3aa: CASSAGTVYNEQFF

len: 13
v_gene: TRBV13
abundance: .
j_gene: TRBJ1-1
d_gene: .
CDR3nt: TGTGCCAGCAGCTCAGCTTTGAACACTGAAGCTTTCTTT
CDR3aa: CASSSALNTEAFF

len: 14
v_gene: TRBV12-3/TRBV12-4
abundance: .
j_gene: TRBJ1-1
d_gene: .
CDR3nt: TGTGCCAGCAGTTTATTAGTCGGTAACACTGAAGCTTTCTTT
CDR3aa: CASSLLVGNTEAFF

len: 15
v_gene: TRBV4-1
abundance: .
j_gene: TRBJ2-5
d_gene: .
CDR3nt: TGCGCCAGCAGCCAAGATCAGGGCAGTGGGGAGACCCAGTACTTC
CDR3aa: CASSQDQGSGETQYF

len: 16
v_gene: TRBV30
abundance: .
j_gene: TRBJ1-3
d_gene: .
CDR3nt: TGTGCCTGGAGTGTACCAGGTGGGGCCTCTGGAAACACCATATATTTT
CDR3aa: CAWSVPGGASGNTIYF

len: 14
v_gene: TRBV28
abundance: .
j_gene: TRBJ2-3
d_gene: .
CDR3nt: TGTGCCAGCAGTCCTCTCACTAGCACAGATACGCAGTATTTT
CDR3aa: CASSPLTSTDTQYF

len: 19
v_gene: TRBV12-3/TRBV12-4
abundance: .
j_gene: TRBJ2-3
d_gene: TRBD2
CDR3nt: TGTGCCAGCAGTTTAGGGTTCTCGGGACTAGCGGGCAGCACAGATACGCAGTATTTT
CDR3aa: CASSLGFSGLAGSTDTQYF

len: 13
v_gene: TRBV16
abundance: once
j_gene: TRBJ2-2
d_gene: .
CDR3nt: TGTGCCAGCAGCCTATCGCCGTCCGGGGAGCTGTTTTTT
CDR3aa: CASSLSPSGELFF

len: 19
v_gene: TRBV6-5
abundance: few
j_gene: TRBJ2-4
d_gene: TRBD2
CDR3nt: TGTGCCAGCAGTTATTCCACTAGCGGGAGGTCGAAGGGGCGGAACATTCAGTACTTC
CDR3aa: CASSYSTSGRSKGRNIQYF

len: 12
v_gene: TRBV25-1
abundance: .
j_gene: TRBJ1-2
d_gene: .
CDR3nt: TGTGCCAGCATCGGCGACAACTATGGCTACACCTTC
CDR3aa: CASIGDNYGYTF

len: 13
v_gene: TRBV29-1
abundance: .
j_gene: TRBJ1-2
d_gene: .
CDR3nt: TGCAGCGTCCTCACGACTGCTAACTATGGCTACACCTTC
CDR3aa: CSVLTTANYGYTF

len: 16
v_gene: TRBV28
abundance: .
j_gene: TRBJ2-3
d_gene: TRBD1
CDR3nt: TGTGCCAGCAGTCCTGCCGGGACAGGTGCGACAGATACGCAGTATTTT
CDR3aa: CASSPAGTGATDTQYF